This T cell receptor (beta chain) was identified in a study of shared clonotypes between healthy human individuals. Libraries were prepared by immunoSEQ multiplex PCR; TCRdb keeps only in-frame clonotypes and omits some of them. The sample includes about 2.1 million clones, roughly 93% seen only once; the top ten take around 1.8%. The germline V gene encodes CDR1 SNHLY and CDR2 FYNNEI. V was trimmed by 6 bases and J by 6 bases, leaving 27 bases between them. CDR3 length: 18 amino acids. In this sample, this clone turned up once. As defined, naive CD8 cells were CD45RO-negative and positively selected for CCR7, with terminally differentiated effector memory CD45RA+ cells excluded.

This TCR was sampled from a man between 18 and 29 years old in good health. Some clones in this sample may be carry-over from other donors' samples. The gene calls are TRBV2 and TRBJ1-5, with D possibly being TRBD1 (6 bases). The sample was naive CD8+ T cells from PBMCs. The CDR3 loop is CASSVTRQGTQRGQPQHF. The CDR3 DNA is TGTGCCAGCAGCGTTACCCGGCAGGGGACCCAAAGAGGTCAGCCCCAGCATTTT. The full variable domain, rest sourced from reference TRBV2 and TRBJ1-5, is EPEVTQTPSHQVTQMGQEVILRCVPISNHLYFYWYRQILGQKVEFLVSFYNNEISEKSEIFDDQFSVERPDGSNFTLKIRSTKLEDSAMYFCASSVTRQGTQRGQPQHFGDGTRLSIL.